The sequence of this T cell receptor beta chain was determined in a study of blood T cell repertoires in COVID-19. Germline CDR1 MNHEY, CDR2 SMNVEV (reference sequence). V lost 5 bases, J lost 4 bases, and 11 bases lay in between. The CDR3 covers 14 residues. In regard to this clone: The same CDR3 also results from other DNA sequences found in this sample.

In the authors' methods: Amplifying reference gene primers gave estimates of nucleated cell counts. The assay was immunoSEQ multiplex PCR, and TCRdb's table has in-frame clones only and misses some. The V and J calls and clone size come from that table; D and trimming were worked out from the DNA. The sample records fewer than 500,000 clones, around nine tenths being singletons. Individuals drawn from 24 US areas were about 18 to 95 years old. Sequencing input: PBMCs or T cells enriched from blood (not recorded which). This sequence originates from a woman aged 18-35 years with acute COVID-19. The rearrangement links TRBV27 to TRBJ2-2; D is uncertain. CDR3 residues: CASSPLGRTGELFF. Here the CDR3 DNA reads TGTGCCAGCAGTCCCCTGGGCCGCACCGGGGAGCTGTTTTTT.